A few counts support the clone carrying this TCR beta chain. Its specificity is not known. These data belong to a study of T cell responses to AZD1222 COVID-19 vaccine. Study findings and constraints: CD4 TCRs covered the whole spike, strongest at regions 160-218 and 743-854. It was only after the peak T cell response that any repertoires were sampled. Unmutated variant regions reportedly attract nearly half of all spike-specific TCRs. White British ancestry dominated among donors, who included more females, and clonal diversity was possibly underestimated.

The germline V gene encodes CDR1 SNHLY and CDR2 FYNNEI. The CDR3 is 15 residues long. The ends were cut back, 4 bases at V and 2 bases at J, with 14 bases in the middle. Method: immunoSEQ multiplex PCR; TCRdb's copy keeps in-frame clones and lacks some. The sample yields fewer than 85,000 clones, roughly 87% seen once. The sequences come from peripheral blood, collected 28 days after the second AZD1222 dose. The clonotype originates from an adult who received the AZD1222 COVID-19 vaccine. This rearrangement joins TRBV2 to TRBJ1-2; D is possibly TRBD1 (6 bases). CDR3 amino acids: CASSVERGGNYGYTF. The CDR3 DNA sequence: TGTGCCAGCAGTGTTGAGAGAGGGGGGAACTATGGCTACACCTTC.